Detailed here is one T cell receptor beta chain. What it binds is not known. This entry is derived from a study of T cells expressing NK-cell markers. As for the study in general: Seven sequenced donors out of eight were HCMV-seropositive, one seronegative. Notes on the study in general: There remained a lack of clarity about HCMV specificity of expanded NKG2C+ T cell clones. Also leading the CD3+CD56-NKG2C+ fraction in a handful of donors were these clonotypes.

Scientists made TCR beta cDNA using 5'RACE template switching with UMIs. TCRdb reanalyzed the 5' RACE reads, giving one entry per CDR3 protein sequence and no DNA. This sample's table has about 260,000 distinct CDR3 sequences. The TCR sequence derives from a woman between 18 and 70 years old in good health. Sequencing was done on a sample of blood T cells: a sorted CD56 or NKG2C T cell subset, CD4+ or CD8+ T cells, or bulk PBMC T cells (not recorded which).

The CDR3 sequence: CASSLRQEADTQYF. The chain links TRBV5-1 to TRBJ2-3; the D call from TCRdb, TRBD2, cannot be confirmed without DNA. The CDR3 spans 14 residues. Germline V gene lookup returns CDR1 SGHRS and CDR2 YFSETQ.